Below, one TCR beta chain is given with its context. The target antigen is unknown. V was trimmed by 7 bases and J by 6 bases, leaving 13 bases between them. The CDR3 contains 12 residues. CDR1 WSHSY and CDR2 SAAADI come from the germline V gene. These data originate in a study of shared clonotypes between healthy human individuals. Findings of the study overall: Naive subsets generally had larger estimated richness than memory subsets.

Investigators divided CD4+ cells into CD45RA+ naive and CD45RA-negative memory subsets. The authors split each subset's genomic DNA evenly across several immunoSEQ plates. The data were produced by immunoSEQ multiplex PCR, yet TCRdb's version contains in-frame clones alone and is incomplete. The sample lists about 1 million clones, around 74% occurring once. The receptor was isolated from a man aged 18 to 29 in good health. V is TRBV10-2 and J is TRBJ2-7; tentative D call: TRBD2 (5 bases). Sequencing was performed on memory CD4+ T cells sorted from blood. As for subset: CD45RA-negative fraction. The DNA for the CDR3 is TGCGCCAGCATGAGGCAAGGGAGCGAGCAGTACTTC. It yields the protein CASMRQGSEQYF.